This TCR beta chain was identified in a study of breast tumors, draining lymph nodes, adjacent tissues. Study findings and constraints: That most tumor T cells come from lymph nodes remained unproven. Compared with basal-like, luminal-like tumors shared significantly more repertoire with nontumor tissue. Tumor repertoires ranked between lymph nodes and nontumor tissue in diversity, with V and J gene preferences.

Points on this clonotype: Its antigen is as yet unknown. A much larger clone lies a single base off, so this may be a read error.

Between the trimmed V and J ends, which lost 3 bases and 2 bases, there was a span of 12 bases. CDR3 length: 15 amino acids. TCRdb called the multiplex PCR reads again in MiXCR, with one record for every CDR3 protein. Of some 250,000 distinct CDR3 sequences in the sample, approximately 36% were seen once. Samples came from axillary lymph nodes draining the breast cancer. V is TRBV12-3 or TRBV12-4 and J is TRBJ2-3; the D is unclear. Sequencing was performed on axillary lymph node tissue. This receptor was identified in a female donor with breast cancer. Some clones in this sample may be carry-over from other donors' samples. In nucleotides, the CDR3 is TGTGCCAGCAGTTTCGACGTACAGTCCACAGATACGCAGTATTTT. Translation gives CASSFDVQSTDTQYF.